The TCR beta chain described here comes from a study of Graves' ophthalmopathy and Graves' hyperthyroidism. Trimming at V came to 0 bases and at J to 1 base, leaving 2 bases not matched to a gene. The V gene's germline CDR1 is MNHEY and CDR2 SVGAGI. This CDR3 has 16 amino acids. The table lists this clonotype with many counts. As the template, RNA transcripts were used to amplify TCR beta CDR3 regions. HTBI primers primed a first-round RT-PCR, and a second-round multiplex PCR followed. Each CDR3 protein gets one entry after TCRdb re-called the multiplex PCR reads with MiXCR. Seen here are some 390,000 distinct CDR3 sequences, around 20% observed once, and the top ten hold around 1.5%.

This receptor was identified in a woman aged 18-30 years with Graves' ophthalmopathy. The V and J genes are TRBV6-5 and TRBJ2-5; 10 bases line up with TRBD1. Sequencing was performed on peripheral blood. The CDR3, as DNA: TGTGCCAGCAGTTACTCGTGGGACAGGGGCCAAGAGACCCAGTACTTC. This translates into CASSYSWDRGQETQYF.